The clone carrying this T cell receptor beta chain was found a few times. This specimen belongs to a study of shared clonotypes between healthy human individuals. Germline lookup yields CDR1 SQVTM and CDR2 ANQGSEA. The CDR3 runs 11 residues. Trimming cost V 7 bases and J 9 bases; bases outside gene matches: 4. Libraries were prepared by immunoSEQ multiplex PCR; TCRdb keeps only in-frame clonotypes and omits some of them. This table holds fewer than 400,000 clones, around 72% found once. Researchers partitioned CD4+ cells into CD45RA+ naive and CD45RA-negative memory subsets. The sample taken for sequencing was memory CD4+ T cells sorted from blood. Subset in this sample: CD45RA-negative fraction. J is TRBJ2-1 and V is TRBV29-1, with TRBD1 matching 9 bases. The receptor was isolated from a man aged 25-45 years in good health. The CDR3 sequence is CSGGQGTEQFF. CDR3 nucleotide sequence: TGCAGCGGCGGACAGGGGACTGAGCAGTTCTTC.